This TCR beta chain derives from a study of T cells expressing NK-cell markers. The CDR3 spans 14 residues. Germline CDR1 is SGHVS and CDR2 is FNYEAQ. TCRdb re-called the 5' RACE reads and gives one entry per CDR3 protein, without DNA. This repertoire includes over 120,000 distinct CDR3 sequences. Sequenced material: blood T cells: a sorted CD56 or NKG2C T cell subset, CD4+ or CD8+ T cells, or bulk PBMC T cells (not recorded which). This TCR was sampled from a man younger than 35 in good health. The chain combines TRBV7-6 with TRBJ2-3; TCRdb's D call, TRBD1, is unchecked because there is no DNA. The CDR3 protein is CASGVGAGTDTQYF.